One and the same sample provided the 32 T cell receptor beta chains below, sequenced in a study of blood T cell repertoires in COVID-19. The data were produced by immunoSEQ multiplex PCR, yet TCRdb's version contains in-frame clones alone and is incomplete. The repertoire includes about 120,000 clones, about 87% of them detected once, and 2% to 2.5% sits in the top ten. The sequenced material came from peripheral blood. These receptors originate from a woman aged 50 to 65 with acute or convalescent COVID-19.

DNA of the CDR3: TGTGCCAGCAGCTCAACAGGGATTGCAACTAATGAAAAACTGTTTTTT. This sequence encodes CASSSTGIATNEKLFF. This chain uses TRBV7-6 with TRBJ1-4; weak D call: TRBD1 (6 bases). V dropped 4 bases and J dropped 0 bases, with 12 bases sitting between them. Per germline, CDR1 SGHVS and CDR2 FNYEAQ. The CDR3 is 16 amino acids.

The rearrangement uses TRBV2 and TRBJ2-1; no clear D. The V end was cut by 4 bases, the J end by 3 bases, with 7 bases between. From germline, CDR1 is SNHLY and CDR2 FYNNEI. The CDR3 sequence is 13 residues long. The CDR3 sequence is CASSGTGYNEQFF. In DNA form, the CDR3 reads TGTGCCAGCAGTGGTACGGGCTACAATGAGCAGTTCTTC. Full variable domain (outside the CDR3, taken from reference TRBV2 and TRBJ2-1): EPEVTQTPSHQVTQMGQEVILRCVPISNHLYFYWYRQILGQKVEFLVSFYNNEISEKSEIFDDQFSVERPDGSNFTLKIRSTKLEDSAMYFCASSGTGYNEQFFGPGTRLTVL.

The J gene is TRBJ1-2, the V gene TRBV6-5, with 7 nucleotides matching TRBD1. In germline, CDR1 is MNHEY, CDR2 SVGAGI. Trimming cost V 2 bases and J 8 bases; bases outside gene matches: 8. This CDR3 has 14 amino acids. The DNA of the CDR3 is TGTGCCAGCAGTTACACGACAGGGTTAAGCGGCTACACCTTC. This encodes CASSYTTGLSGYTF.

Written as DNA, the CDR3 is TGTGCCAGCAGGTTACAGGGGATCTTCTATGGCTACACCTTC. Its translation: CASRLQGIFYGYTF. The gene calls are TRBV5-6 and TRBJ1-2; TRBD1 matches 7 bases. Germline loops: CDR1 SGHDT, CDR2 YYEEEE. The CDR3 loop spans 14 amino acids. J lost 4 bases, V lost 5 bases, and 8 bases had no gene match.

This clone was recorded a few times. The genes are TRBV3-1 (or the pseudogene TRBV3-2) and TRBJ1-2; D may be TRBD1 (5 bases). V dropped 4 bases and J dropped 10 bases, with 22 bases sitting between them. The CDR3 consists of 15 residues. In germline, CDR1 is LGHDT, CDR2 YNNKEL (reference sequence). Here the CDR3 reads CASSPLGRAQGDYTF. The CDR3 nucleotides read TGTGCCAGCAGCCCCCTCGGACGGGCCCAGGGTGACTACACCTTC.

V usage is TRBV6-2 or TRBV6-3 and J usage is TRBJ1-1, with TRBD1 matching over 10 bases. The V gene end was trimmed by 4 bases and the J gene end by 3 bases; junction bases not matched to a gene: 5. The CDR3 has 15 amino acids. From germline, CDR1 is MNHEY and CDR2 SVGEGT. CDR3 residues: CASSSLGTGDTEAFF. The DNA for the CDR3 is TGTGCCAGCAGTTCATTAGGGACAGGGGACACTGAAGCTTTCTTT.

The V call is TRBV18, the J call TRBJ2-1; 14 bases agree with TRBD2. V lost 2 bases, J lost 10 bases, and 4 bases stayed unmatched. The CDR3 sequence is 15 residues long. Germline V gene data show CDR1 as KGHSH and CDR2 as LQKENI. This CDR3 reads CASSPGTSGSKEQFF. CDR3 sequence (DNA): TGTGCCAGCTCACCAGGGACTAGCGGGAGCAAGGAGCAGTTCTTC.

V and J are TRBV9 and TRBJ2-2, with TRBD1 identical over 8 bases. The CDR3 contains 16 residues. Germline values: CDR1 SGDLS, CDR2 YYNGEE. V shed 6 bases, J shed 1 base, and the junction held 8 bases outside the gene matches. CDR3 amino acids: CASTTNRGMNTGELFF. DNA for the CDR3: TGTGCCAGCACCACTAACAGGGGGATGAACACCGGGGAGCTGTTTTTT.

This chain connects TRBV5-1 to TRBJ1-3, with D perhaps TRBD1 (6 bases). CDR1 SGHRS and CDR2 YFSETQ come from the germline V gene. With 3 bases removed from V and 8 bases from J, the gap between germline ends came to 12 bases. The CDR3 extends over 13 amino acids. For the CDR3, the DNA is TGCGCCAGCAGCTCCACAGGGATGGACACCATATATTTT. As protein: CASSSTGMDTIYF. The full variable domain, in which reference TRBV5-1 and TRBJ1-3 provide the parts outside the CDR3, is KAGVTQTPRYLIKTRGQQVTLSCSPISGHRSVSWYQQTPGQGLQFLFEYFSETQRNKGNFPGRFSGRQFSNSRSEMNVSTLELGDSALYLCASSSTGMDTIYFGEGSWLTVV.

The genes are TRBV30 and TRBJ1-4; D may be TRBD1 (6 bases). CDR1 GTSNPN and CDR2 SVGIG come from the germline V gene (reference sequence). The CDR3 is made up of 15 amino acids. V was shortened by 0 bases and J by 8 bases, with 16 bases between the two germline ends. CDR3 DNA sequence: TGTGCCTGGAGTGTACCTACGACAGGCGTAGAAAAACTGTTTTTT. Protein: CAWSVPTTGVEKLFF.

The rearrangement links TRBV19 to TRBJ1-1; 9 bases fit TRBD1. The J segment lost 11 bases and the V segment lost 4 bases, leaving 8 bases of the junction unmatched. The germline gives CDR1 LNHDA, CDR2 SQIVND (reference sequence). CDR3 length: 13 amino acids. This chain's CDR3 is CASSTRGQGSAFF. CDR3 sequence (DNA): TGTGCCAGTAGTACTCGGGGACAGGGATCGGCTTTCTTT.

The chain is built from TRBV5-1 and TRBJ2-1, with D tentatively TRBD2 (7 bases). Trimming pared 4 bases from V and 2 bases from J, leaving 13 bases between. The CDR3 consists of 15 residues. Looked up from germline, CDR1 is SGHRS and CDR2 is YFSETQ. The CDR3 DNA reads TGCGCCAGCAGCAGGGGGGGGACTCCCTACAATGAGCAGTTCTTC. It yields the protein CASSRGGTPYNEQFF.

This clone showed up just once. The chain has TRBV30 and TRBJ2-5; 12 bases fit TRBD2. This CDR3 has 16 amino acids. V lost 5 bases to trimming and J lost 2 bases; unmatched junction nucleotides: 9. CDR1 is GTSNPN and CDR2 is SVGIG in the germline V gene (reference sequence). CDR3 DNA sequence: TGTGCCTGGGGACTAGCGGGGAGCCCCCAACAAGAGACCCAGTACTTC. Translation gives CAWGLAGSPQQETQYF.

This chain links TRBV21-1 with TRBJ1-2; the DNA was not used to check the table's D call, TRBD1. TRBV21-1 is assigned pseudogene status. The CDR3 loop spans 14 amino acids. The CDR3 spells CASSKQRRGDGYTF. CDR3 nucleotides: TGTGCCAGCAGCAAACAGCGCAGGGGGGATGGCTACACCTTC.

The rearrangement links TRBV3-1 (or the pseudogene TRBV3-2) to TRBJ1-2; 7 nucleotides align to TRBD1. V was pared by 6 bases and J by 6 bases, with 7 bases of the junction left unmatched. Germline-derived CDR1 and CDR2 are LGHDT and YNNKEL (reference sequence). The CDR3 loop spans 13 amino acids. In DNA form, the CDR3 reads TGTGCCAGCAGGAAACAGGGGAACGATGGCTACACCTTC. This gives the protein CASRKQGNDGYTF.

The V call is TRBV19, the J call TRBJ1-1; D perhaps matches TRBD1 (5 bases). The germline V gene has CDR1 LNHDA and CDR2 SQIVND (reference sequence). The CDR3 consists of 14 residues. V lost 7 bases and J 0 bases, leaving 12 bases between the germline ends. For the CDR3, the DNA is TGTGCCAGTATCCTGGACATCTTGAACACTGAAGCTTTCTTT. It encodes CASILDILNTEAFF.

The gene calls are TRBV7-9 and TRBJ2-6; D remains ambiguous. This CDR3 contains 16 residues. Germline V gives CDR1 SEHNR, CDR2 FQNEAQ (reference sequence). The ends were cut back, 5 bases at V and 1 base at J, with 12 bases in the middle. The CDR3 DNA is TGTGCCAGCAGCCCTCCCGTAGTATCTGGGGCCAACGTCCTGACTTTC. As protein: CASSPPVVSGANVLTF.

This chain uses TRBV5-1 with TRBJ1-4; D is possibly TRBD1 (5 bases). The germline CDR1 and CDR2 sequences are SGHRS and YFSETQ. Trimming shortened V by 2 bases and J by 0 bases, and 11 bases separated the two germline ends. The CDR3 contains 16 residues. The CDR3 loop reads CASSFGGGATNEKLFF. CDR3 in DNA: TGCGCCAGCAGCTTTGGCGGAGGGGCAACTAATGAAAAACTGTTTTTT.

The chain combines TRBV13 with TRBJ2-1, with 10 positions matching TRBD2. Germline assignment: CDR1 PRHDT and CDR2 FYEKMQ (reference sequence). The CDR3 is 15 residues long. V lost 4 bases to trimming and J lost 3 bases; unmatched junction nucleotides: 3. The CDR3 here is CASSSGLADYNEQFF. CDR3 bases: TGTGCCAGCAGCTCAGGACTAGCGGACTACAATGAGCAGTTCTTC.

The rearrangement joins TRBV6-2 or TRBV6-3 to TRBJ1-2, with 7 bases matching TRBD1. V dropped 6 bases and J dropped 6; count of bases not matched to a gene: 13. There are 15 residues in the CDR3. Germline loops: CDR1 MNHEY, CDR2 SVGEGT. The CDR3 DNA follows: TGTGCCAGCAGCCAGGGACAGCTCCTTGGGAATGGCTACACCTTC. Its translation is CASSQGQLLGNGYTF.

The chain links TRBV4-1 to TRBJ2-5; the match to TRBD2 covers 8 bases. Germline CDR1 is MGHRA and CDR2 is YSYEKL. The V gene end was trimmed by 0 bases and the J gene end by 2 bases; junction bases not matched to a gene: 5. This CDR3 is 16 amino acids long. CDR3: CASSQDRRGDQETQYF. In DNA, the CDR3 is TGCGCCAGCAGCCAAGATCGGCGGGGGGATCAAGAGACCCAGTACTTC.

The chain couples TRBV10-3 to TRBJ1-3; 9 bases are shared with TRBD1. Unmatched junction bases numbered 5, after V lost 9 bases and J lost 5 bases. The CDR3 consists of 13 residues. Germline V gene data show CDR1 as ENHRY and CDR2 as SYGVKD. The CDR3 DNA reads TGTGCCATTAGGACAGGGGATAGAAACACCATATATTTT. Translating it yields CAIRTGDRNTIYF.

This clone was recorded a few times. The J gene is TRBJ2-3, the V gene TRBV19; 8 nucleotides match TRBD2. The CDR3 sequence is 17 residues long. The junction had 16 bases not matched to a gene; V was cut back by 8 bases and J by 3 bases. CDR1 is LNHDA and CDR2 is SQIVND in the germline V gene (reference sequence). For the CDR3, the DNA is TGTGCCAGTGGTGGAGCGGGAGCCACCCAGGGAACAGATACGCAGTATTTT. Protein: CASGGAGATQGTDTQYF.

This rearrangement joins TRBV19 to TRBJ2-3; no clear D. The germline V and J ends were trimmed by 5 bases and 2 bases, with 8 bases remaining between them. Germline-derived CDR1 and CDR2 are LNHDA and SQIVND (reference sequence). The CDR3 covers 13 residues. The CDR3 is CASSPRVTDTQYF. The DNA of the CDR3 is TGTGCCAGTAGTCCCCGAGTCACAGATACGCAGTATTTT.

CDR3 residues: CASSQADRGYGYTF. In DNA form, the CDR3 reads TGTGCCAGCAGCCAAGCTGACAGGGGCTATGGCTACACCTTC. V gene TRBV3-1 (or the pseudogene TRBV3-2) combines with J gene TRBJ1-2, with 8 bases that match TRBD1. The CDR3 runs to 14 residues. With 1 base clipped from V and 4 bases from J, the junction kept 2 bases outside the gene matches. Germline CDR1 reads LGHDT; CDR2 reads YNNKEL (reference sequence).

This clone came up a few times. The chain has TRBV6-6 and TRBJ1-1; TRBD1 matches at 9 bases. The V gene's germline CDR1 is MNHNY and CDR2 SVGAGI (reference sequence). CDR3 length: 17 residues. Trimming cost V 5 bases and J 4 bases; bases outside gene matches: 14. The DNA of the CDR3 is TGTGCCAGCAGTCCTCTCCCGGGACAGGGAGTTGGCACTGAAGCTTTCTTT. This codes for CASSPLPGQGVGTEAFF.

V gene TRBV11-3 combines with J gene TRBJ1-4; no clear D gene. Trimming took off 0 bases at V and 10 bases at J, with 12 bases between the two ends. This CDR3 region has 14 residues. Germline CDR1 reads SGHNT; CDR2 reads YENEEA. The CDR3 region is CASSLEAGMGKLFF. The CDR3 DNA reads as TGTGCCAGCAGCTTAGAAGCCGGGATGGGAAAACTGTTTTTT.

The chain combines TRBV5-1 with TRBJ1-6, with 9 bases aligning to TRBD1. The CDR3 length is 15 residues. V shed 4 bases, J shed 5 bases, and the junction held 4 bases outside the gene matches. CDR1 and CDR2 (germline): SGHRS, YFSETQ. The CDR3 sequence is CASSEWDRDNSPLHF. DNA for the CDR3: TGCGCCAGCAGCGAATGGGACAGGGATAATTCACCCCTCCACTTT.

This clone was observed a single time. V gene TRBV19 combines with J gene TRBJ2-5; D possibly corresponds to TRBD2 (5 bases). This CDR3 region has 14 residues. V shed 4 bases and J shed 5 bases, with 14 bases lying between them. CDR1 LNHDA and CDR2 SQIVND come from the germline V gene (reference sequence). The chain's CDR3 is CASSNPGGLETQYF. The CDR3 region has the DNA TGTGCCAGTAGTAACCCCGGAGGTTTGGAGACCCAGTACTTC.

The chain couples TRBV10-3 to TRBJ2-3; a possible D gene is TRBD2 (6 bases). Trimming shortened V by 6 bases and J by 0 bases, and 10 bases separated the two germline ends. CDR1 is ENHRY and CDR2 is SYGVKD in the germline V gene. The CDR3 is 14 residues long. This CDR3 is CAIRLAGSTDTQYF. In DNA, the CDR3 is TGTGCCATCAGATTGGCGGGGAGCACAGATACGCAGTATTTT.

This clone has at least ten counts. The chain joins TRBV6-5 to TRBJ1-2, with a tentative D call TRBD1 (5 bases). The V gene's germline CDR1 is MNHEY and CDR2 SVGAGI. The CDR3 length is 15 residues. The germline V and J ends were trimmed by 0 bases and 3 bases, with 11 bases remaining between them. The DNA for the CDR3 is TGTGCCAGCAGTTACTCGCGGGGCGCGGACTATGGCTACACCTTC. It codes for CASSYSRGADYGYTF.

Only one count was recorded for this clone. The rearrangement joins TRBV30 to TRBJ1-2; perhaps TRBD1 as D (5 bases). The germline CDR1 and CDR2 sequences are GTSNPN and SVGIG (reference sequence). V was trimmed by 5 bases and J by 3 bases, leaving 13 bases between them. The CDR3 loop spans 13 amino acids. CDR3 nucleotide sequence: TGTGCCTGGTCCCTCAGGGCCCACTATGGCTACACCTTC. This codes for CAWSLRAHYGYTF.